This note documents a single TCR beta chain sequence. What it binds is not known. The germline gene is not matched at one end of the junction; a read error may be the cause. This specimen belongs to a study of blood T cells in healthy people across ages. General study points: Any changes in expanded clonotypes were possibly confounded, as donor CMV status remained unknown.

A second roughly 7 to 11 cycle PCR used barcoded and J-beta primers. TCRdb used MiXCR to reprocess the 5' RACE reads, holding one entry per CDR3 protein. The table lists about 2 million distinct CDR3 sequences, 40% to 55% of them singletons. Per individual sample, total RNA of at least 6 micrograms was extracted. This CDR3 region has 14 residues. Germline V gene lookup returns CDR1 SGHTA and CDR2 FQGNSA. The receptor comes from a woman aged 35 to 49 in good health. Sequencing was carried out using blood. V and J are TRBV7-2 and TRBJ2-5; 10 nucleotides line up with TRBD2. CDR3 nucleotides: TGTGCCAGCAACTTAGCGGGGGGTAGGGAGACCCAGTACTTC. Its protein product is CASNLAGGRETQYF.